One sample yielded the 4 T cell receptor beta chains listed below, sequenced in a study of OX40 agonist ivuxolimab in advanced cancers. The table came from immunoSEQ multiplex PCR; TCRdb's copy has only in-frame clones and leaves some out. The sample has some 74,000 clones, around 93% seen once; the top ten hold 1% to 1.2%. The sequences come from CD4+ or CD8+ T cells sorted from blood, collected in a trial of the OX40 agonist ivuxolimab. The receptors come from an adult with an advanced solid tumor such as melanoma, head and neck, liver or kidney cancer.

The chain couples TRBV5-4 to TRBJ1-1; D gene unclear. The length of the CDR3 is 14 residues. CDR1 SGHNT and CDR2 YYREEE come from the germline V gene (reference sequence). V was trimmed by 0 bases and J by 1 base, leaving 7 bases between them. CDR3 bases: TGTGCCAGCAGCTTGGTGGGCGGGAACACTGAAGCTTTCTTT. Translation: CASSLVGGNTEAFF.

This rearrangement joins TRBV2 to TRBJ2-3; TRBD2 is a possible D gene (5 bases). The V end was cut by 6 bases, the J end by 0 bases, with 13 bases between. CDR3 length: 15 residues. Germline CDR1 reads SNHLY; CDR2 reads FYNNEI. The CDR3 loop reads CASSQAATSTDTQYF. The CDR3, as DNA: TGTGCCAGCAGCCAAGCGGCAACTAGCACAGATACGCAGTATTTT.

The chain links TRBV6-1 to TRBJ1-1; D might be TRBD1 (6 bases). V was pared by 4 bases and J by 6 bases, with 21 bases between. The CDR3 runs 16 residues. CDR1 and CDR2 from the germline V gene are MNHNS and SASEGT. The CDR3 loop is CASSAEGGGQRAEAFF. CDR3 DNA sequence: TGTGCCAGCAGTGCCGAAGGCGGGGGGCAGAGGGCTGAAGCTTTCTTT.

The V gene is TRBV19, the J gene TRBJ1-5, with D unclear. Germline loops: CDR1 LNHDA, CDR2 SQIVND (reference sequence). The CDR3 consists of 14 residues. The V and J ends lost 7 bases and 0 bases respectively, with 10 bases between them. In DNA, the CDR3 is TGTGCCAGTACCGACTTATATAGCAATCAGCCCCAGCATTTT. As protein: CASTDLYSNQPQHF. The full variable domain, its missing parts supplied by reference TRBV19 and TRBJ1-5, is DGGITQSPKYLFRKEGQNVTLSCEQNLNHDAMYWYRQDPGQGLRLIYYSQIVNDFQKGDIAEGYSVSREKKESFPLTVTSAQKNPTAFYLCASTDLYSNQPQHFGDGTRLSIL.